This T cell receptor beta chain was recorded in a study of cytomegalovirus exposure and HLA in healthy donors. This CDR3 region has 14 residues. V trimming: 3 bases; J trimming: 8 bases; junction bases outside the gene matches: 7. Germline V gene lookup returns CDR1 SGHRS and CDR2 YFSETQ. This PCR relied on a set of 60 Vbeta primers and 13 Jbeta primers. TCRdb keeps only in-frame clones here, not all; method: immunoSEQ multiplex PCR. The table has more than 100,000 clones, approximately 70% seen once. This clone was seen only a few times. The receptor's source is a woman aged 50 to 60 in good health and CMV-seronegative. Sequencing used PBMCs. This chain joins TRBV5-1 and TRBJ1-3; 8 bases agree with TRBD1. The CDR3 DNA reads as TGCGCCAGCAGCTCAGGACAGGGCATGGACACCATATATTTT. Translating it yields CASSSGQGMDTIYF.